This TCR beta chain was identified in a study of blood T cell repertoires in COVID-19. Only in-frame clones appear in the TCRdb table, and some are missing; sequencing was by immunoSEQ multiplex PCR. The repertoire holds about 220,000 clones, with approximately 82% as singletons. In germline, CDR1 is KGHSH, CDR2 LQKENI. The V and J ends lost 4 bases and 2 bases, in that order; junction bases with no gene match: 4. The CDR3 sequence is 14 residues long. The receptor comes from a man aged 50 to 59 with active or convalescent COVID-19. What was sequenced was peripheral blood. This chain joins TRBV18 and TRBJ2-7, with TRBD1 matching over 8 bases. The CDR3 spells CASSLGQDAYEQYV. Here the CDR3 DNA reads TGTGCCAGCTCACTGGGACAGGACGCCTACGAGCAGTACGTC.